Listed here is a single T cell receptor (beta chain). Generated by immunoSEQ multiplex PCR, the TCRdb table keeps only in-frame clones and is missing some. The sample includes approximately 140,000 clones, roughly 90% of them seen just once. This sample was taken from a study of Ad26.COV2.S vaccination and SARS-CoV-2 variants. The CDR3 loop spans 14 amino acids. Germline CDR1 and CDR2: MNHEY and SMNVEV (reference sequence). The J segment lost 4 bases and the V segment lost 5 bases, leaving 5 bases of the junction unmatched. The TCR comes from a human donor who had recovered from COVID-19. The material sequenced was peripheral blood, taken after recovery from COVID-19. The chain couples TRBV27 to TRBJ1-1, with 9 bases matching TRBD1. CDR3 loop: CASSTGGVTTEAFF. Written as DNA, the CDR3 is TGTGCCAGCAGTACAGGGGGCGTCACCACTGAAGCTTTCTTT.